Below are 29 T cell receptor beta chains sequenced from a single sample in a study of cytomegalovirus exposure and HLA in healthy donors. Measured with immunoSEQ multiplex PCR; TCRdb has only the in-frame clones, and not every one. Among about 130,000 clones, roughly nine tenths were seen once, and the ten largest hold roughly 2%. The sample taken for sequencing was PBMCs. These receptors were collected from a woman younger than 35 in good health and CMV-seronegative.

The chain links TRBV27 to TRBJ2-3; perhaps TRBD1 as D (5 bases). Germline CDR1 is MNHEY and CDR2 is SMNVEV (reference sequence). This CDR3 has 12 residues. The ends were cut back, 6 bases at V and 5 bases at J, with 9 bases in the middle. The CDR3 loop reads CASRGRGDTQYF. Here the CDR3 DNA reads TGTGCCAGCAGGGGTAGGGGAGATACGCAGTATTTT.

The chain employs TRBV6-5 and TRBJ2-7; 8 nucleotides align to TRBD2. Germline V gives CDR1 MNHEY, CDR2 SVGAGI. This CDR3 has 15 residues. With 2 bases clipped from V and 4 bases from J, the junction kept 7 bases outside the gene matches. The CDR3 loop reads CASSYDGSGMYEQYF. CDR3 DNA: TGTGCCAGCAGTTACGATGGTAGCGGGATGTACGAGCAGTACTTC.

V gene TRBV25-1 combines with J gene TRBJ2-7, with 9 nucleotides matching TRBD2. With V trimmed by 6 bases and J by 3 bases, 9 bases remained unmatched. This CDR3 comprises 15 residues. Germline V gene sequence: CDR1 MGHDK, CDR2 SYGVNS. CDR3 nucleotide sequence: TGTGCCAGCAGGGGGCTAGCGGGGCGCAACTACGAGCAGTACTTC. It specifies CASRGLAGRNYEQYF.

This chain uses TRBV4-1 with TRBJ2-2, with D possibly matching TRBD2 (6 bases). The length of the CDR3 is 17 residues. V lost 0 bases to trimming and J lost 0 bases, with 11 bases between them. Germline V gene sequence: CDR1 MGHRA, CDR2 YSYEKL. Here the CDR3 DNA reads TGCGCCAGCAGCCAAGACCGGCTAGCGACGAACACCGGGGAGCTGTTTTTT. It yields the protein CASSQDRLATNTGELFF.

This clone was seen once. The genes are TRBV7-9 and TRBJ2-5, with 7 bases matching TRBD2. This CDR3 comprises 12 residues. Germline V gene data show CDR1 as SEHNR and CDR2 as FQNEAQ (reference sequence). Trimming took 4 bases from V and 14 from J; bases not matched to a gene: 10. CDR3 in DNA: TGTGCCAGCAGCTCCCCCGGGACTAAAGCCTACTTC. As protein: CASSSPGTKAYF. The full variable domain, its missing parts supplied by reference TRBV7-9 and TRBJ2-5, is DTGVSQNPRHKITKRGQNVTFRCDPISEHNRLYWYRQTLGQGPEFLTYFQNEAQLEKSRLLSDRFSAERPKGSFSTLEIQRTEQGDSAMYLCASSSPGTKAYFGPGTRLLVL.

The rearrangement uses TRBV5-1 and TRBJ2-1; 8 nucleotides align to TRBD1. The CDR3 is made up of 15 amino acids. V dropped 2 bases and J dropped 2; count of bases not matched to a gene: 3. Germline V gene sequence: CDR1 SGHRS, CDR2 YFSETQ. The CDR3 coding sequence is TGCGCCAGCAGCTTCGGACAGGGTCCCTACAATGAGCAGTTCTTC. Translated: CASSFGQGPYNEQFF.

This chain joins TRBV28 and TRBJ2-7, with 13 bases identical to TRBD2. CDR1 is MDHEN and CDR2 is SYDVKM in the germline V gene. This CDR3 has 15 amino acids. V was clipped by 6 bases and J by 4 bases; unmatched bases: 6. CDR3 amino acids: CASSELAGGRYEQYF. The CDR3 region has the DNA TGTGCCAGCAGCGAACTAGCGGGAGGGAGGTACGAGCAGTACTTC.

A remark on this clone: At one boundary the junction diverges from the germline segment, which might be a read error. The genes are TRBV6-5 and TRBJ2-1, with D possibly being TRBD2 (6 bases). Looked up from germline, CDR1 is MNHEY and CDR2 is SVGAGI. There are 14 residues in the CDR3. The CDR3 reads CASSWDFSCNEQFF. For the CDR3, the DNA is TGTGCCAGCTCTTGGGACTTCTCCTGCAATGAGCAGTTCTTC.

V usage is TRBV18 and J usage is TRBJ1-1, with D perhaps TRBD1 (5 bases). Trimming removed 4 bases at V and 4 bases at J, with 16 bases between. Germline V gives CDR1 KGHSH, CDR2 LQKENI. CDR3 length: 15 residues. CDR3 sequence reads: CASSLMTDPGTEAFF. CDR3 DNA sequence: TGTGCCAGCTCACTGATGACAGACCCGGGCACTGAAGCTTTCTTT.

The chain employs TRBV6-1 and TRBJ1-1; TRBD1 matches at 8 bases. Trimming removed 4 bases from V and 6 bases from J; junction bases left unmatched: 1. CDR1 is MNHNS, CDR2 SASEGT, per germline. CDR3 length: 12 residues. The DNA for the CDR3 is TGTGCCAGCAGTGTCAGGGGGCCTGAAGCTTTCTTT. It is translated as CASSVRGPEAFF.

V and J are TRBV6-1 and TRBJ2-7; TRBD1 matches 9 bases. Germline V lookup: CDR1 MNHNS, CDR2 SASEGT. The CDR3 runs 18 residues. The ends lost 4 bases at V and 1 base at J; junction bases unmatched: 14. This chain's CDR3 is CASSVRFFGQGKSYEQYF. Written as DNA, the CDR3 is TGTGCCAGCAGTGTGCGGTTCTTCGGACAGGGGAAATCCTACGAGCAGTACTTC.

V and J are TRBV6-5 and TRBJ2-5; 10 bases are a match to TRBD2. Germline V lookup: CDR1 MNHEY, CDR2 SVGAGI. The V gene end was trimmed by 2 bases and the J gene end by 4 bases; junction bases not matched to a gene: 1. This CDR3 region has 14 residues. CDR3 coding DNA: TGTGCCAGCAGTTACATAGCGGGGGGAGAGACCCAGTACTTC. Translating gives CASSYIAGGETQYF.

The V gene is TRBV19, the J gene TRBJ1-1, with 10 bases matching TRBD1. With 6 bases clipped from V and 3 bases from J, the junction kept 13 bases outside the gene matches. Germline lookup yields CDR1 LNHDA and CDR2 SQIVND (reference sequence). This CDR3 comprises 17 residues. CDR3 in amino acids: CASRLPGQGWKHTEAFF. The CDR3 coding sequence is TGTGCCAGTAGGCTCCCGGGACAGGGGTGGAAGCACACTGAAGCTTTCTTT.

This chain connects TRBV5-1 to TRBJ2-7; 11 nucleotides agree with TRBD2. Germline V gene lookup returns CDR1 SGHRS and CDR2 YFSETQ. The V segment lost 4 bases and the J segment 3 bases; nucleotides outside the gene matches: 9. The length of the CDR3 is 16 residues. Here the CDR3 reads CASSPPLAGGIYEQYF. CDR3 DNA: TGCGCCAGCAGCCCACCCCTAGCGGGAGGTATCTACGAGCAGTACTTC.

The chain joins TRBV6-1 to TRBJ1-2; D is uncertain. Germline assignment: CDR1 MNHNS and CDR2 SASEGT. The CDR3 is 13 residues long. Trimming pared 4 bases from V and 2 bases from J, leaving 8 bases between. The CDR3 DNA reads TGTGCCAGCAGTGGTTCGGAGAACTATGGCTACACCTTC. It codes for CASSGSENYGYTF.

The chain recombines TRBV9 with TRBJ2-1, with 14 bases matching TRBD2. CDR3 size: 15 residues. V gave up 3 bases and J gave up 9 bases; unmatched junction bases: 5. Germline V gene data show CDR1 as SGDLS and CDR2 as YYNGEE. As DNA, the CDR3 is TGTGCCAGCAGCGAGGGACTAGCGGGAGTTGTTGAGCAGTTCTTC. Amino acids: CASSEGLAGVVEQFF.

In this sample, this clone turned up a few times. This rearrangement joins TRBV27 to TRBJ2-7; 8 bases line up with TRBD1. Germline CDR1 reads MNHEY; CDR2 reads SMNVEV (reference sequence). With V trimmed by 9 bases and J by 7 bases, 11 bases remained unmatched. The CDR3 loop spans 13 amino acids. The CDR3 reads CARAGQGAAEQYF. The CDR3 DNA sequence: TGTGCCAGGGCCGGGCAGGGGGCTGCGGAGCAGTACTTC.

The chain links TRBV5-1 to TRBJ2-1; a weak D match, TRBD2 (6 bases). Trimming took off 0 bases at V and 13 bases at J, with 11 bases between the two ends. From germline, CDR1 is SGHRS and CDR2 YFSETQ. The CDR3 loop spans 12 amino acids. DNA for the CDR3: TGCGCCAGCAGCTTGGCCGGGACTGATCAGTTCTTC. It yields the protein CASSLAGTDQFF. Supplemented by reference TRBV5-1 and TRBJ2-1, the full variable domain reads KAGVTQTPRYLIKTRGQQVTLSCSPISGHRSVSWYQQTPGQGLQFLFEYFSETQRNKGNFPGRFSGRQFSNSRSEMNVSTLELGDSALYLCASSLAGTDQFFGPGTRLTVL.

The chain links TRBV28 to TRBJ1-5; no clear D gene. Trimming took off 6 bases at V and 7 bases at J, with 28 bases between the two ends. The CDR3 sequence is 18 residues long. Germline V gives CDR1 MDHEN, CDR2 SYDVKM. DNA of the CDR3: TGTGCCAGCAGCTCAAGACCGAAGCGGCATTTTATTCGGCAGCCCCAGCATTTT. The encoded protein is CASSSRPKRHFIRQPQHF. Combining the CDR3 with reference TRBV28 and TRBJ1-5 gives the whole variable domain DVKVTQSSRYLVKRTGEKVFLECVQDMDHENMFWYRQDPGLGLRLIYFSYDVKMKEKGDIPEGYSVSREKKERFSLILESASTNQTSMYLCASSSRPKRHFIRQPQHFGDGTRLSIL.

The chain recombines TRBV6-5 with TRBJ1-2; D might be TRBD1 (5 bases). There are 13 residues in the CDR3. V lost 5 bases and J lost 8, with 15 bases in between. The germline gives CDR1 MNHEY, CDR2 SVGAGI. The CDR3 DNA reads as TGTGCCAGCAGTATGCAAGCAGGGCAAGGCTACACCTTC. Translated, it gives CASSMQAGQGYTF.

V gene TRBV11-3 combines with J gene TRBJ2-1; D gene ambiguous. CDR3 length equals 13 residues. Germline V gene data show CDR1 as SGHNT and CDR2 as YENEEA. V dropped 2 bases and J dropped 3 bases, with 5 bases sitting between them. This chain's CDR3 is CASSLISYNEQFF. The CDR3 DNA reads as TGTGCCAGCAGCTTAATCAGCTACAATGAGCAGTTCTTC.

The chain uses TRBV18 and TRBJ2-7, with D tentatively TRBD2 (6 bases). V lost 2 bases and J lost 4, with 9 bases in between. The CDR3 totals 13 residues. Germline lookup yields CDR1 KGHSH and CDR2 LQKENI. The CDR3 is CASSPAGPYEQYF. CDR3 bases: TGTGCCAGCTCACCAGCGGGACCTTACGAGCAGTACTTC.

The V call is TRBV7-2, the J call TRBJ2-5, with D tentatively TRBD2 (6 bases). Germline CDR1 is SGHTA and CDR2 is FQGNSA. The V and J ends lost 5 bases and 2 bases respectively, with 12 bases between them. CDR3 length equals 14 residues. CDR3 amino acids: CASSHGGAQETQYF. The CDR3 nucleotides read TGTGCCAGCAGCCACGGGGGTGCTCAAGAGACCCAGTACTTC.

This chain joins TRBV11-3 and TRBJ1-3, with D possibly TRBD1 on 6 matching bases. Germline-derived CDR1 and CDR2 are SGHNT and YENEEA. Between the trimmed V and J ends, which lost 1 base and 2 bases, there was a span of 6 bases. CDR3 length: 14 amino acids. CDR3 DNA sequence: TGTGCCAGCAGCTTAGGGACAGCTGGAAACACCATATATTTT. It specifies CASSLGTAGNTIYF.

The rearrangement uses TRBV2 and TRBJ2-3, with TRBD1 matching over 7 bases. The junction had 10 bases not matched to a gene; V was cut back by 7 bases and J by 6 bases. The germline gives CDR1 SNHLY, CDR2 FYNNEI. This CDR3 has 14 amino acids. CDR3 DNA: TGTGCCAGCACCCGGGACAGAGACCTCGATACGCAGTATTTT. Translating gives CASTRDRDLDTQYF.

The chain carries TRBV29-1 and TRBJ2-1; TRBD2 agrees at 7 bases. Germline V gene sequence: CDR1 SQVTM, CDR2 ANQGSEA. The CDR3 has 12 residues. V was clipped by 7 bases and J by 10 bases; unmatched bases: 10. CDR3 nucleotides: TGCAGCGGAGACGCGGGGGAAGGAGAGCAGTTCTTC. Its translation: CSGDAGEGEQFF.

The chain recombines TRBV28 with TRBJ2-3, with D possibly TRBD2 on 5 matching bases. Germline V gene data show CDR1 as MDHEN and CDR2 as SYDVKM. The CDR3 has 16 amino acids. The V and J ends lost 7 bases and 6 bases respectively, with 23 bases between them. The CDR3 DNA sequence: TGTGCCAGCAATGGGATGGACCGGGGTTTTTTTGATACGCAGTATTTT. Protein product: CASNGMDRGFFDTQYF. Using reference TRBV28 and TRBJ2-3 for the parts outside the CDR3, the full variable domain is DVKVTQSSRYLVKRTGEKVFLECVQDMDHENMFWYRQDPGLGLRLIYFSYDVKMKEKGDIPEGYSVSREKKERFSLILESASTNQTSMYLCASNGMDRGFFDTQYFGPGTRLTVL.

The rearrangement joins TRBV18 to TRBJ2-1; the match to TRBD2 covers 7 bases. This CDR3 has 15 residues. In germline, CDR1 is KGHSH, CDR2 LQKENI. J lost 9 bases, V lost 4 bases, and 12 bases had no gene match. CDR3 amino acids: CASSLSLAVITEQFF. CDR3 DNA: TGTGCCAGCTCACTAAGTCTAGCGGTTATAACTGAGCAGTTCTTC.

The rearrangement joins TRBV5-1 to TRBJ2-1; 8 bases are shared with TRBD2. The CDR3 is made up of 15 amino acids. Germline values: CDR1 SGHRS, CDR2 YFSETQ. V was pared by 2 bases and J by 7 bases, with 8 bases of the junction left unmatched. The CDR3 coding sequence is TGCGCCAGCAGCTTAGGAGCGGGAGCGGTAAATGAGCAGTTCTTC. It yields the protein CASSLGAGAVNEQFF.